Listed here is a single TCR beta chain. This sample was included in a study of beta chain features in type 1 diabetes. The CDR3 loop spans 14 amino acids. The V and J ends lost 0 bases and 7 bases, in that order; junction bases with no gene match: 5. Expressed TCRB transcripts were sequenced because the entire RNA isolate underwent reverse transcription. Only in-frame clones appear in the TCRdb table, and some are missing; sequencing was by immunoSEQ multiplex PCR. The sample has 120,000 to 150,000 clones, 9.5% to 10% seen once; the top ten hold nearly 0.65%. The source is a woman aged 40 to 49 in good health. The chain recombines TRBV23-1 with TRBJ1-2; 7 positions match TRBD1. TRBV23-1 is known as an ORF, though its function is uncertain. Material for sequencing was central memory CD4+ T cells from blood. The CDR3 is CASSQSVPGGGYTF. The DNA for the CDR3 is TGCGCCAGCAGTCAATCTGTTCCAGGGGGTGGCTACACCTTC.